The rows below give T cell receptor beta chains drawn from one sample of a study of CD8 T cells in Susac syndrome. TCRdb ran MiXCR on the immunoSEQ multiplex PCR reads and lists one entry per CDR3 protein. Of 200,000 to 250,000 distinct CDR3 sequences listed, approximately 95% were seen once; the top ten hold about 0.088%. The material sequenced was CD4+ T cells from PBMCs. The source of these receptors is a human donor with multiple sclerosis. Each CDR3 is given with its conserved first and last residue. The D gene is left open where the match is weak. The listing skips clone size in some rows; elsewhere it reads once, few, many or a size class.

cdr3_length: 16; v_call: TRBV5-1; d_call: -; clone_size: -; j_call: TRBJ2-7; cdr3_aa: CASSLAGGRTGNEQYF; cdr3_nt: TGCGCCAGCAGCTTGGCCGGGGGACGGACCGGTAACGAGCAGTACTTC
cdr3_length: 14; v_call: TRBV29-1; d_call: TRBD2; clone_size: -; j_call: TRBJ2-3; cdr3_aa: CSVDGTKNTDTQYF; cdr3_nt: TGCAGCGTTGACGGGACTAAAAACACAGATACGCAGTATTTT
cdr3_length: 14; v_call: TRBV5-1; d_call: -; clone_size: -; j_call: TRBJ2-3; cdr3_aa: CASSSEAGTDTQYF; cdr3_nt: TGCGCCAGCAGCTCGGAGGCCGGCACAGATACGCAGTATTTT
cdr3_length: 17; v_call: TRBV23-1; d_call: -; clone_size: -; j_call: TRBJ2-1; cdr3_aa: CASKNLTKRHSYNEQFF; cdr3_nt: TGCGCCAGCAAGAATCTAACTAAGAGACACTCCTACAATGAGCAGTTCTTC
cdr3_length: 18; v_call: TRBV20-1; d_call: TRBD2; clone_size: -; j_call: TRBJ2-3; cdr3_aa: CSATSDLSGRSSTDTQYF; cdr3_nt: TGCAGTGCTACCTCGGATCTAAGCGGGAGGTCTAGCACAGATACGCAGTATTTT
cdr3_length: 14; v_call: TRBV19; d_call: TRBD2; clone_size: -; j_call: TRBJ2-1; cdr3_aa: CASMRTSGAHEQFF; cdr3_nt: TGTGCCAGTATGAGGACTAGCGGGGCGCATGAGCAGTTCTTC
cdr3_length: 15; v_call: TRBV30; d_call: -; clone_size: -; j_call: TRBJ2-1; cdr3_aa: CAWSIAVSSYNEQFF; cdr3_nt: TGTGCCTGGAGTATAGCGGTTAGCTCCTACAATGAGCAGTTCTTC
cdr3_length: 14; v_call: TRBV6-6; d_call: TRBD1; clone_size: -; j_call: TRBJ1-6; cdr3_aa: CASSGTGDYSPLHF; cdr3_nt: TGTGCCAGCAGCGGGACAGGTGATTATTCACCCCTCCACTTT
cdr3_length: 15; v_call: TRBV20-1; d_call: TRBD1; clone_size: -; j_call: TRBJ1-5; cdr3_aa: CSAAQGTGTGQPQHF; cdr3_nt: TGCAGTGCCGCCCAAGGGACAGGGACCGGTCAGCCCCAGCATTTT
cdr3_length: 15; v_call: TRBV2; d_call: -; clone_size: -; j_call: TRBJ2-7; cdr3_aa: CASSEAPTASYEQYF; cdr3_nt: TGTGCCAGCAGTGAAGCGCCAACAGCTTCCTACGAGCAGTACTTC
cdr3_length: 14; v_call: TRBV10-3; d_call: -; clone_size: -; j_call: TRBJ2-7; cdr3_aa: CAISESRGRYEQYF; cdr3_nt: TGTGCCATCAGTGAGTCCCGAGGGAGGTACGAGCAGTACTTC
cdr3_length: 13; v_call: TRBV10-3; d_call: TRBD1; clone_size: -; j_call: TRBJ2-7; cdr3_aa: CAIKAGGYYEQYF; cdr3_nt: TGTGCCATCAAGGCAGGGGGCTACTACGAGCAGTACTTC
cdr3_length: 17; v_call: TRBV7-6; d_call: -; clone_size: -; j_call: TRBJ2-6; cdr3_aa: CASSLAPTSSGANVLTF; cdr3_nt: TGTGCCAGCAGCTTAGCCCCAACAAGCTCTGGGGCCAACGTCCTGACTTTC
cdr3_length: 14; v_call: TRBV30; d_call: -; clone_size: -; j_call: TRBJ2-5; cdr3_aa: CASLRDKAVETQYF; cdr3_nt: TGTGCCTCCCTCCGGGACAAGGCTGTGGAGACCCAGTACTTC
cdr3_length: 14; v_call: TRBV29-1; d_call: TRBD1; clone_size: -; j_call: TRBJ1-1; cdr3_aa: CSVRDRVSNTEAFF; cdr3_nt: TGCAGCGTCAGGGACAGGGTATCGAACACTGAAGCTTTCTTT
cdr3_length: 14; v_call: TRBV12-3/TRBV12-4; d_call: -; clone_size: -; j_call: TRBJ2-5; cdr3_aa: CASSLSLYQETQYF; cdr3_nt: TGTGCCAGCAGTCTGTCTCTGTACCAAGAGACCCAGTACTTC
cdr3_length: 11; v_call: TRBV7-9; d_call: -; clone_size: -; j_call: TRBJ1-2; cdr3_aa: CASSLNPPYTF; cdr3_nt: TGTGCCAGCAGCTTAAACCCTCCATACACCTTC
cdr3_length: 12; v_call: TRBV5-4; d_call: -; clone_size: -; j_call: TRBJ2-7; cdr3_aa: CASSFWTGEQYF; cdr3_nt: TGTGCCAGCAGCTTTTGGACCGGGGAGCAGTACTTC
cdr3_length: 15; v_call: TRBV9; d_call: TRBD2; clone_size: -; j_call: TRBJ2-2; cdr3_aa: CASGAGTRPNGELFF; cdr3_nt: TGTGCCAGCGGCGCAGGGACTAGGCCGAACGGGGAGCTGTTTTTT
cdr3_length: 11; v_call: TRBV20-1; d_call: -; clone_size: -; j_call: TRBJ2-5; cdr3_aa: CSAKYQETQYF; cdr3_nt: TGCAGTGCTAAGTACCAAGAGACCCAGTACTTC
cdr3_length: 15; v_call: TRBV3-1; d_call: -; clone_size: -; j_call: TRBJ1-1; cdr3_aa: CASSLRAMAGVEAFF; cdr3_nt: TGTGCCAGCAGCCTCAGGGCAATGGCCGGGGTTGAGGCTTTCTTT
cdr3_length: 13; v_call: TRBV7-3; d_call: -; clone_size: -; j_call: TRBJ1-6; cdr3_aa: CASSLDANSPLHF; cdr3_nt: TGTGCCAGCAGCTTGGACGCGAATTCACCCCTCCACTTT
cdr3_length: 13; v_call: TRBV6-2/TRBV6-3; d_call: -; clone_size: -; j_call: TRBJ1-5; cdr3_aa: CASSYSWNQPQHF; cdr3_nt: TGTGCCAGCAGTTACTCATGGAATCAGCCCCAGCATTTT
cdr3_length: 13; v_call: TRBV20-1; d_call: -; clone_size: -; j_call: TRBJ2-1; cdr3_aa: CSARDLLVDEQFF; cdr3_nt: TGCAGTGCTAGAGATCTCCTAGTAGATGAGCAGTTCTTC
cdr3_length: 13; v_call: TRBV12-3/TRBV12-4; d_call: TRBD1; clone_size: -; j_call: TRBJ1-2; cdr3_aa: CASSWGQGEDYTF; cdr3_nt: TGTGCCAGCAGTTGGGGACAGGGGGAAGACTACACCTTC
cdr3_length: 15; v_call: TRBV4-2; d_call: -; clone_size: once; j_call: TRBJ2-7; cdr3_aa: CASSQGLGGEYEQYF; cdr3_nt: TGTGCCAGCAGCCAAGGGTTAGGTGGAGAATACGAGCAGTACTTC
cdr3_length: 18; v_call: TRBV15; d_call: TRBD1; clone_size: -; j_call: TRBJ2-4; cdr3_aa: CATSRGTGGDLAKNIQYF; cdr3_nt: TGTGCCACCAGCAGAGGGACAGGGGGAGATTTAGCCAAAAACATTCAGTACTTC
cdr3_length: 18; v_call: TRBV4-2; d_call: -; clone_size: -; j_call: TRBJ2-7; cdr3_aa: CASSQVLSPATISYEQYF; cdr3_nt: TGTGCCAGCAGCCAAGTTCTCTCACCAGCAACAATTTCCTACGAGCAGTACTTC
cdr3_length: 13; v_call: TRBV5-1; d_call: TRBD2; clone_size: -; j_call: TRBJ2-1; cdr3_aa: CASGLAGVVEQFF; cdr3_nt: TGCGCCAGCGGGCTAGCGGGAGTGGTTGAGCAGTTCTTC
cdr3_length: 16; v_call: TRBV9; d_call: -; clone_size: -; j_call: TRBJ2-3; cdr3_aa: CASSVSLGGSTDTQYF; cdr3_nt: TGTGCCAGCAGCGTAAGTTTGGGCGGTAGCACAGATACGCAGTATTTT
cdr3_length: 15; v_call: TRBV29-1; d_call: TRBD2; clone_size: -; j_call: TRBJ2-5; cdr3_aa: CSVRLAGAYQETQYF; cdr3_nt: TGCAGCGTGCGACTAGCGGGGGCCTACCAAGAGACCCAGTACTTC
cdr3_length: 13; v_call: TRBV20-1; d_call: -; clone_size: -; j_call: TRBJ1-6; cdr3_aa: CSATSSYNSPLHF; cdr3_nt: TGCAGTGCTACCAGCTCCTATAATTCACCCCTCCACTTT
cdr3_length: 13; v_call: TRBV5-6; d_call: TRBD1; clone_size: -; j_call: TRBJ2-7; cdr3_aa: CASSLGQGGKQYF; cdr3_nt: TGTGCCAGCAGCTTGGGACAGGGGGGCAAGCAGTACTTC
cdr3_length: 17; v_call: TRBV5-6; d_call: TRBD2; clone_size: -; j_call: TRBJ2-7; cdr3_aa: CASSPGLAGGGVYEQYF; cdr3_nt: TGTGCCAGCAGCCCGGGACTAGCGGGAGGAGGGGTGTACGAGCAGTACTTC
cdr3_length: 11; v_call: TRBV29-1; d_call: -; clone_size: -; j_call: TRBJ2-3; cdr3_aa: CSVGVGAVQYF; cdr3_nt: TGCAGCGTTGGCGTAGGAGCGGTACAGTATTTT
cdr3_length: 15; v_call: TRBV20-1; d_call: -; clone_size: -; j_call: TRBJ1-4; cdr3_aa: CSARDPQGFNEKLFF; cdr3_nt: TGCAGTGCTAGAGATCCACAGGGCTTTAATGAAAAACTGTTTTTT
cdr3_length: 17; v_call: TRBV4-1; d_call: TRBD2; clone_size: -; j_call: TRBJ2-2; cdr3_aa: CASSPVGSGKFTGELFF; cdr3_nt: TGCGCCAGCAGCCCGGTCGGGAGCGGGAAATTTACCGGGGAGCTGTTTTTT
cdr3_length: 15; v_call: TRBV5-1; d_call: -; clone_size: -; j_call: TRBJ1-2; cdr3_aa: CASSLRTGPNYGYTF; cdr3_nt: TGCGCCAGCAGCTTGAGGACGGGACCTAACTATGGCTACACCTTC
cdr3_length: 15; v_call: TRBV12-3/TRBV12-4; d_call: TRBD2; clone_size: -; j_call: TRBJ2-1; cdr3_aa: CASSQTGTSVNEQFF; cdr3_nt: TGTGCCAGCAGTCAGACCGGGACTAGCGTCAATGAGCAGTTCTTC
cdr3_length: 17; v_call: TRBV15; d_call: -; clone_size: -; j_call: TRBJ1-2; cdr3_aa: CATSRVRDIPWDNGYTF; cdr3_nt: TGTGCCACCAGCAGAGTCCGGGACATCCCCTGGGACAATGGCTACACCTTC
cdr3_length: 11; v_call: TRBV29-1; d_call: -; clone_size: -; j_call: TRBJ2-5; cdr3_aa: CSVQGSGSQYF; cdr3_nt: TGCAGCGTCCAAGGGAGCGGGTCCCAGTACTTC
cdr3_length: 13; v_call: TRBV5-1; d_call: -; clone_size: -; j_call: TRBJ2-7; cdr3_aa: CASRRGISYEQYF; cdr3_nt: TGCGCCAGCAGGAGGGGAATCTCCTACGAGCAGTACTTC
cdr3_length: 17; v_call: TRBV30; d_call: TRBD2; clone_size: -; j_call: TRBJ2-3; cdr3_aa: CAWSVSRTSGIPDTQYF; cdr3_nt: TGTGCCTGGAGCGTGAGTAGGACTAGCGGGATTCCAGATACGCAGTATTTT
cdr3_length: 15; v_call: TRBV12-3/TRBV12-4; d_call: -; clone_size: -; j_call: TRBJ2-7; cdr3_aa: CASSFGANLAYEQYF; cdr3_nt: TGTGCCAGCAGTTTCGGGGCGAACTTAGCCTACGAGCAGTACTTC
cdr3_length: 13; v_call: TRBV9; d_call: -; clone_size: -; j_call: TRBJ2-3; cdr3_aa: CASSVWRTDTQYF; cdr3_nt: TGTGCCAGCAGCGTTTGGCGGACAGATACGCAGTATTTT
cdr3_length: 16; v_call: TRBV6-6; d_call: TRBD1; clone_size: -; j_call: TRBJ1-1; cdr3_aa: CASSYSGQFMNTEAFF; cdr3_nt: TGTGCCAGCAGTTACTCGGGACAGTTCATGAACACTGAAGCTTTCTTT
cdr3_length: 15; v_call: TRBV30; d_call: TRBD1; clone_size: -; j_call: TRBJ1-5; cdr3_aa: CAWSGGQGRNQPQHF; cdr3_nt: TGTGCCTGGAGTGGGGGACAGGGTCGCAATCAGCCCCAGCATTTT
cdr3_length: 14; v_call: TRBV28; d_call: TRBD2; clone_size: once; j_call: TRBJ2-3; cdr3_aa: CASRGAGVSDTQYF; cdr3_nt: TGTGCCAGCAGAGGGGCGGGAGTTTCAGATACGCAGTATTTT
cdr3_length: 13; v_call: TRBV20-1; d_call: -; clone_size: -; j_call: TRBJ2-4; cdr3_aa: CSANDAAKNIQYF; cdr3_nt: TGCAGTGCTAATGACGCGGCCAAAAACATTCAGTACTTC